Following are 3 T cell receptor beta chains from one sample sequenced in a study of OX40 agonist ivuxolimab in advanced cancers. Using immunoSEQ multiplex PCR, the repertoire was profiled, and TCRdb retains in-frame clones only, with some absent. The table records about 64,000 clones, about 86% of them present only once. Specimen: CD4+ or CD8+ T cells sorted from blood, collected in a trial of the OX40 agonist ivuxolimab. The receptors derive from an adult with an advanced solid tumor such as melanoma, head and neck, liver or kidney cancer.

The sample holds a few counts of this clone. The chain employs TRBV6-4 and TRBJ2-3; 12 bases line up with TRBD2. The CDR3 consists of 15 residues. Unmatched junction bases numbered 4, after V lost 6 bases and J lost 3 bases. The germline V gene has CDR1 MRHNA and CDR2 SNTAGT. CDR3 amino acids: CASSATSGRTDTQYF. The DNA for the CDR3 is TGTGCCAGCAGCGCTACTAGCGGGAGGACAGATACGCAGTATTTT.

This rearrangement joins TRBV11-2 to TRBJ2-2; tentative D call: TRBD2 (5 bases). Deletions cut 2 bases from V and 6 bases from J, with 13 bases between. This CDR3 comprises 15 residues. CDR1 SGHAT and CDR2 FQNNGV come from the germline V gene. The CDR3 bases are TGTGCCAGCAGCTTATGGGGAGATCAGTCCGGGGAGCTGTTTTTT. Amino acids: CASSLWGDQSGELFF.

This clone was counted between two and nine times. This chain connects TRBV28 to TRBJ2-7; 7 nucleotides line up with TRBD1. This CDR3 comprises 13 residues. Germline V gene data show CDR1 as MDHEN and CDR2 as SYDVKM. Unmatched junction bases numbered 8, after V lost 7 bases and J lost 5 bases. The chain's CDR3 is CASTPDREHEQYF. For the CDR3, the DNA is TGTGCCAGCACCCCCGACAGGGAACACGAGCAGTACTTC.